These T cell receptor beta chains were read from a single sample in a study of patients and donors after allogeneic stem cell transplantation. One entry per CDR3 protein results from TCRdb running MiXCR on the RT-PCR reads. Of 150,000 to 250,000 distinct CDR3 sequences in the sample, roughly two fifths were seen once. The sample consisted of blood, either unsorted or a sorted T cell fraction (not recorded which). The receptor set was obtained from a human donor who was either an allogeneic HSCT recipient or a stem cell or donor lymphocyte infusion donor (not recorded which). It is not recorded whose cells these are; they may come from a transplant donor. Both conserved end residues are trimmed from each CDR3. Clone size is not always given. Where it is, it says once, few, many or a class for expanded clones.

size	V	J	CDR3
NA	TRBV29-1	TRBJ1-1	SVESEAF
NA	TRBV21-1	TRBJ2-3	ASSPTPRWTSTDTQY
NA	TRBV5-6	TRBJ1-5	ASSLLRTGLDNQPQH
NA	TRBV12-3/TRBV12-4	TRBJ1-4	ASSPRKGYPNEKLF
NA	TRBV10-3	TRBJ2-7	AADSGQLISYEQY
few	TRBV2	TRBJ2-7	ASSGQGARYEQY
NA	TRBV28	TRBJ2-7	ASSLYQGALPYEQY
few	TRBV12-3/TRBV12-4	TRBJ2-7	ASSRAQGYEQY
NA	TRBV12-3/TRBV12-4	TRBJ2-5	ASSSLAETQY
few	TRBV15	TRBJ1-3	ATSRDHGGSSGNTIY
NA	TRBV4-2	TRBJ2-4	ASSQSQTLAKNIQY
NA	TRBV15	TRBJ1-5	ATSKQGNQPQH
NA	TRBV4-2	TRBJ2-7	ASSQGVGGSTYEQY
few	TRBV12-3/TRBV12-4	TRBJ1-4	ASSTDRGAEKLF
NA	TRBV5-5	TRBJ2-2	ASSPGGLVFAGELF
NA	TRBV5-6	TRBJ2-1	ASSFVGNEQF
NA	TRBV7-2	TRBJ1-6	ASTLTGDSSPLH